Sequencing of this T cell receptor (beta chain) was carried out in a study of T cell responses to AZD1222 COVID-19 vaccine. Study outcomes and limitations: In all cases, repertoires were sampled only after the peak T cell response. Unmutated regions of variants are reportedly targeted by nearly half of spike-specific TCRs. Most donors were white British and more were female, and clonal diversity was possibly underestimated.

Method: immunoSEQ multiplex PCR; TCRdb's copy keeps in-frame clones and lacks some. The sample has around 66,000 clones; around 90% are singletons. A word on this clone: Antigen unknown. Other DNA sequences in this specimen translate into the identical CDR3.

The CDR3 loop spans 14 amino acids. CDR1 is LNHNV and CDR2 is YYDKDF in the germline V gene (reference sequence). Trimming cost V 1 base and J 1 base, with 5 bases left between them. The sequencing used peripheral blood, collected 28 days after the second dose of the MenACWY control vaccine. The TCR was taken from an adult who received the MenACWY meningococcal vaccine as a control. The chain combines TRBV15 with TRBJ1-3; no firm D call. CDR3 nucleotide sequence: TGTGCCACCAGCAGAGGGGTATCTGGAAACACCATATATTTT. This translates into CATSRGVSGNTIYF.